This entry lists 19 T cell receptor beta chains sequenced from one sample in a study of shared clonotypes between healthy human individuals. The assay was immunoSEQ multiplex PCR, and TCRdb's table has in-frame clones only and misses some. The table lists about 1.1 million clones, approximately 80% of them singletons. Sequences were obtained from memory CD4+ T cells from PBMCs. Sample subset: CD45RA-negative fraction. These receptor sequences come from a man between 18 and 35 years old in good health. Some clones in this sample may be carry-over from other donors' samples.

The chain combines TRBV6-6 with TRBJ2-6, with a tentative D call TRBD2 (7 bases). Germline-derived CDR1 and CDR2 are MNHNY and SVGAGI (reference sequence). V gave up 7 bases and J gave up 4 bases, with 14 bases separating them. This CDR3 has 15 amino acids. The CDR3: CASMAGAAGANVLTF. In nucleotides, the CDR3 is TGTGCCAGCATGGCGGGGGCGGCCGGGGCCAACGTCCTGACTTTC.

V and J are TRBV30 and TRBJ2-3, with unresolved D. The germline gives CDR1 GTSNPN, CDR2 SVGIG (reference sequence). The CDR3 consists of 12 residues. Trimming stripped 3 bases from V and 5 bases from J, with 9 bases between. CDR3 DNA sequence: TGTGCCTGGAGCCTCCTTGGAGATACGCAGTATTTT. It is translated as CAWSLLGDTQYF.

The chain combines TRBV7-9 with TRBJ1-2; no definite D call. The CDR3 is made up of 13 amino acids. The germline V gene encodes CDR1 SEHNR and CDR2 FQNEAQ (reference sequence). V shed 3 bases and J shed 0 bases, with 5 bases lying between them. The CDR3 DNA is TGTGCCAGCAGCTTCGTAGCTAACTATGGCTACACCTTC. This codes for CASSFVANYGYTF.

For the CDR3, the DNA is TGTGCCAGCAGCTTGGCCCCGAACACTGGAAACACCATATATTTT. Amino acids: CASSLAPNTGNTIYF. This rearrangement joins TRBV5-5 to TRBJ1-3; D remains unclear. The V end was cut by 0 bases, the J end by 2 bases, with 9 bases between. This CDR3 is built from 15 residues. In germline, CDR1 is SGHKS, CDR2 YYEKEE (reference sequence). Together with reference TRBV5-5 and TRBJ1-3, the CDR3 gives the full variable domain: DAGVTQSPTHLIKTRGQQVTLRCSPISGHKSVSWYQQVLGQGPQFIFQYYEKEERGRGNFPDRFSARQFPNYSSELNVNALLLGDSALYLCASSLAPNTGNTIYFGEGSWLTVV.

The chain uses TRBV10-3 and TRBJ1-1, with D possibly matching TRBD1 (6 bases). V dropped 10 bases and J dropped 11 bases, with 26 bases sitting between them. The CDR3 has 14 amino acids. CDR1 is ENHRY, CDR2 SYGVKD, per germline. CDR3 sequence reads: CATRNAQGRVWAFF. CDR3 DNA sequence: TGTGCCACGCGTAACGCTCAGGGGAGGGTTTGGGCTTTCTTT.

CDR3 sequence: CASSGDFHTQYF. CDR3 bases: TGTGCCAGCAGCGGCGACTTCCATACGCAGTATTTT. J is TRBJ2-3 and V is TRBV9, with D unresolved. Germline values: CDR1 SGDLS, CDR2 YYNGEE. The V gene lost 3 bases and the J gene lost 7 bases, with 9 bases spanning the gap. This CDR3 contains 12 residues.

The chain carries TRBV28 and TRBJ2-7; 8 nucleotides align to TRBD2. The V and J ends lost 2 bases and 7 bases, in that order; junction bases with no gene match: 13. The germline gives CDR1 MDHEN, CDR2 SYDVKM. The CDR3 length is 16 residues. This chain's CDR3 is CASSLVGTSRSVEQYF. CDR3 in DNA: TGTGCCAGCAGTTTAGTCGGGACTAGTCGGTCGGTAGAGCAGTACTTC.

The table lists this clone with a few counts. The chain uses TRBV4-1 and TRBJ1-5; D not resolved. The CDR3 extends over 13 amino acids. Trimming stripped 0 bases from V and 7 bases from J, with 7 bases between. Germline V lookup: CDR1 MGHRA, CDR2 YSYEKL. This CDR3 reads CASSQDKEQPQHF. For the CDR3, the DNA is TGCGCCAGCAGCCAAGATAAGGAACAGCCCCAGCATTTT.

In its sample, this clone was seen many times. The chain carries TRBV5-4 and TRBJ1-2; perhaps TRBD1 as D (5 bases). The V end lost 2 bases, the J end lost 3 bases, and 14 bases lay between the germline ends. Looked up from germline, CDR1 is SGHNT and CDR2 is YYREEE (reference sequence). The CDR3 is 15 amino acids. CDR3 DNA sequence: TGTGCCAGCAGCTTTCTGCCGGGGCAATACTATGGCTACACCTTC. Translation: CASSFLPGQYYGYTF.

DNA for the CDR3: TGTGCCAGCAGCTTACGGCGGGGCCTCGAGAATACGCAGTATTTT. This encodes CASSLRRGLENTQYF. The rearrangement links TRBV7-3 to TRBJ2-3; D is perhaps TRBD2 (6 bases). Germline loops: CDR1 SGHTA, CDR2 FQGTGA. V was clipped by 2 bases and J by 7 bases, with 16 bases between them. This CDR3 spans 15 amino acids.

The rearrangement links TRBV10-3 to TRBJ1-1; possible D gene TRBD1, 6 bases. This CDR3 spans 13 amino acids. Germline loops: CDR1 ENHRY, CDR2 SYGVKD. V was cut by 4 bases and J by 3 bases, with 9 bases left in between. This CDR3 is CAISGEGDTEAFF. CDR3 bases: TGTGCCATCAGTGGTGAGGGGGACACTGAAGCTTTCTTT.

The chain uses TRBV6-1 and TRBJ2-5; D is undetermined. Per germline, CDR1 MNHNS and CDR2 SASEGT. The V and J ends lost 1 base and 0 bases respectively, with 9 bases between them. This CDR3 contains 15 residues. Here the CDR3 reads CASSEEGSYQETQYF. The CDR3 DNA is TGTGCCAGCAGTGAAGAGGGCAGCTACCAAGAGACCCAGTACTTC.

The V gene is TRBV7-9, the J gene TRBJ2-6; D is undetermined. The CDR3 consists of 14 residues. The V end was cut by 5 bases, the J end by 0 bases, with 5 bases between. Germline CDR1 reads SEHNR; CDR2 reads FQNEAQ (reference sequence). In DNA form, the CDR3 reads TGTGCCAGCAGCGCTGACTCTGGGGCCAACGTCCTGACTTTC. Translation: CASSADSGANVLTF.

V is TRBV19 and J is TRBJ2-5; tentative D call: TRBD1 (6 bases). The V and J ends lost 5 bases and 3 bases respectively, with 16 bases between them. Per germline, CDR1 LNHDA and CDR2 SQIVND (reference sequence). The CDR3 runs to 15 residues. In DNA, the CDR3 is TGTGCCAGTAGTGGCGCAGGGGCAGGGAAAGAGACCCAGTACTTC. It encodes CASSGAGAGKETQYF.

The J gene is TRBJ1-2, the V gene TRBV4-1; 7 bases agree with TRBD1. The CDR3 is made up of 15 amino acids. Germline CDR1 reads MGHRA; CDR2 reads YSYEKL. V was clipped by 0 bases and J by 1 base; unmatched bases: 2. This chain's CDR3 is CASSQDRDSNYGYTF. The CDR3 region has the DNA TGCGCCAGCAGCCAAGACCGGGACAGTAACTATGGCTACACCTTC.

The CDR3 nucleotides are TGTGCCAGCCGCTCAGCGGCCAATGAGCAGTTCTTC. The encoded protein is CASRSAANEQFF. The rearrangement uses TRBV10-3 and TRBJ2-1, with a tentative D call TRBD2 (5 bases). There are 12 residues in the CDR3. Germline V gene data show CDR1 as ENHRY and CDR2 as SYGVKD. V lost 10 bases and J 6 bases, leaving 13 bases between the germline ends.

The chain links TRBV5-1 to TRBJ2-3, with 9 nucleotides matching TRBD1. This CDR3 spans 16 amino acids. Germline assignment: CDR1 SGHRS and CDR2 YFSETQ. The V and J ends lost 0 bases and 3 bases, in that order; junction bases with no gene match: 5. This CDR3 reads CASSLGLTGGTDTQYF. CDR3 in DNA: TGCGCCAGCAGCTTGGGCTTGACAGGGGGAACAGATACGCAGTATTTT.

The gene calls are TRBV7-8 and TRBJ1-3, with D unclear. Trimming took off 3 bases at V and 4 bases at J, with 13 bases between the two ends. From germline, CDR1 is SGHVS and CDR2 FQNEAQ. CDR3 size: 15 residues. In DNA form, the CDR3 reads TGTGCCAGCAGCTTGGGCCAGATCTGGGGAAACACCATATATTTT. Its protein is CASSLGQIWGNTIYF.

This chain links TRBV2 with TRBJ2-1, with TRBD2 identical over 8 bases. V dropped 7 bases and J dropped 0; count of bases not matched to a gene: 14. CDR3 length: 18 amino acids. Germline V gene data show CDR1 as SNHLY and CDR2 as FYNNEI. For the CDR3, the DNA is TGTGCCAGCAAAGCGGGGGCCGGTCACGGGAGCTCCTACAATGAGCAGTTCTTC. This gives the protein CASKAGAGHGSSYNEQFF.